A single sample is the source of the 25 T cell receptor beta chains below, sequenced in a study of blood T cell repertoires in COVID-19. Profiled with immunoSEQ multiplex PCR; TCRdb holds only in-frame clones, not every one. The sample lists some 130,000 clones, around 83% occurring once. Specimen: peripheral blood. These receptors were taken from a middle-aged man with active or convalescent COVID-19.

The chain is built from TRBV6-1 and TRBJ1-4, with 7 bases matching TRBD1. CDR1 is MNHNS, CDR2 SASEGT, per germline. The CDR3 sequence is 16 residues long. V lost 0 bases and J lost 0; bases outside the gene matches: 1. The CDR3 region is CASSEAQGATNEKLFF. CDR3 bases: TGTGCCAGCAGTGAAGCGCAGGGGGCAACTAATGAAAAACTGTTTTTT.

This clone was counted between two and nine times. The V and J genes are TRBV5-4 and TRBJ2-5, with D maybe TRBD2 (5 bases). The CDR3 extends over 13 amino acids. The ends were cut back, 1 base at V and 5 bases at J, with 9 bases in the middle. The germline V gene encodes CDR1 SGHNT and CDR2 YYREEE (reference sequence). The CDR3 nucleotides are TGTGCCAGCAGCTTGTATACGGGGGAGACCCAGTACTTC. This gives the protein CASSLYTGETQYF.

V gene TRBV18 combines with J gene TRBJ1-5, with D possibly TRBD1 on 6 matching bases. Trimming took off 2 bases at V and 1 base at J, with 9 bases between the two ends. This CDR3 comprises 15 residues. Germline-derived CDR1 and CDR2 are KGHSH and LQKENI. The CDR3 nucleotides are TGTGCCAGCTCACCAATGGGGACAAGCAATCAGCCCCAGCATTTT. Residues: CASSPMGTSNQPQHF.

To note about this clone: At one end, the junction sequence differs from germline, possibly due to a read error. The chain couples TRBV9 to TRBJ2-2; a possible D gene is TRBD2 (6 bases). The germline CDR1 and CDR2 sequences are SGDLS and YYNGEE. The CDR3 has 17 residues. CDR3 sequence: CASSGSPPGSGTGELFF. The CDR3 region has the DNA TGTGCCAGTAGCGGAAGCCCACCGGGGTCGGGCACCGGGGAGCTGTTTTTT.

V gene TRBV12-5 combines with J gene TRBJ1-1, with D tentatively TRBD1 (5 bases). The CDR3 is 14 residues long. V gave up 5 bases and J gave up 5 bases, with 15 bases separating them. In germline, CDR1 is LGHNT, CDR2 FRNRAP. CDR3 loop: CASGPPGDRTEAFF. Here the CDR3 DNA reads TGTGCTAGTGGTCCTCCGGGGGATAGAACTGAAGCTTTCTTT.

The chain has TRBV11-2 and TRBJ2-1; 9 positions agree with TRBD2. The CDR3 runs to 14 residues. Germline trimming cut 6 bases from V and 5 bases from J; bases unmatched to any gene: 5. CDR1 is SGHAT and CDR2 is FQNNGV in the germline V gene. CDR3 sequence: CASSPSGVDNEQFF. The CDR3 bases are TGTGCCAGCAGTCCTAGCGGGGTAGACAATGAGCAGTTCTTC.

The chain is built from TRBV24-1 and TRBJ2-1; 7 nucleotides match TRBD2. Germline CDR1 KGHDR, CDR2 SFDVKD. CDR3 length: 16 amino acids. Unmatched junction bases numbered 11, after V lost 3 bases and J lost 7 bases. DNA for the CDR3: TGTGCCACCAGTGATCCCGGGGGGACCCCGGGGAATGAGCAGTTCTTC. It yields the protein CATSDPGGTPGNEQFF.

The chain joins TRBV3-1 (or the pseudogene TRBV3-2) to TRBJ1-5; D is possibly TRBD1 (5 bases). CDR3 length: 15 amino acids. V shed 1 base and J shed 2 bases, with 9 bases lying between them. Looked up from germline, CDR1 is LGHDT and CDR2 is YNNKEL (reference sequence). The CDR3 nucleotides read TGTGCCAGCAGCCAAGCAGGGTGGGGCAATCAGCCCCAGCATTTT. Its translation is CASSQAGWGNQPQHF.

The chain employs TRBV19 and TRBJ1-6; D may be TRBD1 (5 bases). V dropped 4 bases and J dropped 2 bases, with 12 bases sitting between them. Germline CDR1 and CDR2: LNHDA and SQIVND (reference sequence). The CDR3 spans 16 residues. The CDR3, as DNA: TGTGCCAGTAGTACAGGGTATGGTCCCTATAATTCACCCCTCCACTTT. It encodes CASSTGYGPYNSPLHF.

This clone has more than one count but fewer than ten. The chain has TRBV19 and TRBJ2-7, with a possible D match to TRBD1 (6 bases). The CDR3 has 16 residues. V lost 5 bases and J 4 bases, leaving 21 bases between the germline ends. The germline V gene has CDR1 LNHDA and CDR2 SQIVND (reference sequence). CDR3 sequence reads: CASSLSMTGMKYEQYF. CDR3 coding DNA: TGTGCCAGTAGTCTTTCAATGACAGGTATGAAGTACGAGCAGTACTTC.

V and J are TRBV5-1 and TRBJ1-6; D uncertain. V lost 4 bases and J lost 7, with 12 bases in between. Germline lookup yields CDR1 SGHRS and CDR2 YFSETQ. The CDR3 has 14 residues. The CDR3, as DNA: TGCGCCAGCAGCCTGGACCTGGGCAATTCACCCCTCCACTTT. Its translation is CASSLDLGNSPLHF.

The CDR3, as DNA: TGTGCCAGCAGCCGGACAGGGGGTGGCAATCAGCCCCAGCATTTT. Encoded protein: CASSRTGGGNQPQHF. This rearrangement joins TRBV2 to TRBJ1-5; 10 bases are shared with TRBD1. Losses at the gene ends were 6 bases for V and 2 bases for J; bases not matched to a gene: 4. The length of the CDR3 is 15 residues. Germline V gene data show CDR1 as SNHLY and CDR2 as FYNNEI.

Here the CDR3 DNA reads TGTGCCAGCAGCCATTTCTCCGGGGGGCAGTTCTTC. The encoded protein is CASSHFSGGQFF. The chain uses TRBV14 and TRBJ2-1; a possible D gene is TRBD2 (6 bases). Germline CDR1 and CDR2: SGHDN and FVKESK. The CDR3 sequence is 12 residues long. Trimming took off 3 bases at V and 12 bases at J, with 12 bases between the two ends.

The rearrangement joins TRBV6-5 to TRBJ2-7; 11 bases align to TRBD1. Germline CDR1 is MNHEY and CDR2 is SVGAGI. V was pared by 4 bases and J by 3 bases, with 5 bases of the junction left unmatched. CDR3 length: 15 amino acids. This chain's CDR3 is CASSSSGTGGYEQYF. In nucleotides, the CDR3 is TGTGCCAGCAGTTCTTCCGGGACAGGGGGCTACGAGCAGTACTTC.

The chain is built from TRBV5-3 and TRBJ1-4, with D uncertain. TRBV5-3 is marked as an open reading frame, function uncertain. The CDR3 covers 15 residues. V shed 4 bases and J shed 7 bases, with 17 bases lying between them. CDR3 amino acids: CARSLGLEVFEKLFF. The CDR3 DNA reads TGTGCCAGAAGCCTCGGTCTGGAGGTCTTTGAAAAACTGTTTTTT.

This chain joins TRBV11-2 and TRBJ1-4; maybe TRBD1 (6 bases). CDR3 length: 15 amino acids. Germline V gene data show CDR1 as SGHAT and CDR2 as FQNNGV. Trimming removed 5 bases from V and 3 bases from J, with 13 bases in between. The chain's CDR3 is CASSVLTGANEKLFF. The CDR3 DNA sequence: TGTGCCAGCAGCGTTTTGACAGGCGCTAATGAAAAACTGTTTTTT.

The V call is TRBV12-5, the J call TRBJ1-4; 11 nucleotides align to TRBD1. Germline trimming cut 5 bases from V and 6 bases from J; bases unmatched to any gene: 5. Germline CDR1 reads LGHNT; CDR2 reads FRNRAP. The CDR3 sequence is 15 residues long. Here the CDR3 reads CASGPGQGAYEKLFF. The CDR3 coding sequence is TGTGCTAGTGGTCCCGGACAGGGGGCGTATGAAAAACTGTTTTTT. Drawing the rest from reference TRBV12-5 and TRBJ1-4, the complete variable domain is DARVTQTPRHKVTEMGQEVTMRCQPILGHNTVFWYRQTMMQGLELLAYFRNRAPLDDSGMPKDRFSAEMPDATLATLKIQPSEPRDSAVYFCASGPGQGAYEKLFFGSGTQLSVL.

This chain uses TRBV6-2 or TRBV6-3 with TRBJ2-7; TRBD2 aligns across 9 bases. Per germline, CDR1 MNHEY and CDR2 SVGEGT. This CDR3 is built from 15 residues. Losses at the gene ends were 2 bases for V and 2 bases for J; bases not matched to a gene: 4. The CDR3 here is CASSYPSGGPYEQYF. For the CDR3, the DNA is TGTGCCAGCAGTTACCCCAGCGGGGGGCCCTACGAGCAGTACTTC.

The chain recombines TRBV2 with TRBJ1-2, with D perhaps matching TRBD1 (5 bases). CDR1 and CDR2 from the germline V gene are SNHLY and FYNNEI. The length of the CDR3 is 10 residues. V lost 10 bases, J lost 8 bases, and 11 bases lay in between. CDR3 DNA: TGTGCCACGGGGGAGAGGGGCTACACCTTC. As protein: CATGERGYTF.

In its sample, this clone was seen a few times. The V call is TRBV11-2, the J call TRBJ1-3, with D possibly TRBD1 on 6 matching bases. The CDR3 loop spans 15 amino acids. Trimming took 5 bases from V and 4 from J, leaving 15 bases between them. The germline gives CDR1 SGHAT, CDR2 FQNNGV. The CDR3 region has the DNA TGTGCCAGCAGCCTGGGAGGGACAAGCGGAAACACCATATATTTT. It codes for CASSLGGTSGNTIYF.

The chain employs TRBV30 and TRBJ1-1, with D perhaps TRBD1 (6 bases). The CDR3 has 14 residues. Germline CDR1 is GTSNPN and CDR2 is SVGIG (reference sequence). V shed 3 bases and J shed 7 bases, with 18 bases lying between them. The CDR3 nucleotides read TGTGCCTGGAGGCTCCAGGGGTTCGACGGTGAAGCTTTCTTT. Translated: CAWRLQGFDGEAFF.

The chain links TRBV6-5 to TRBJ1-2; 8 bases fit TRBD1. After removal of 6 bases from V and 7 bases from J, the junction contained 7 bases not matched to a gene. The CDR3 is 13 residues long. Per the germline V gene, CDR1 is MNHEY and CDR2 is SVGAGI. The CDR3 is CASSFGQGGGYTF. CDR3 nucleotide sequence: TGTGCCAGCAGCTTCGGACAGGGAGGTGGCTACACCTTC.

The chain uses TRBV5-4 and TRBJ2-2; 7 nucleotides line up with TRBD2. The junction had 7 bases not matched to a gene; V was cut back by 0 bases and J by 2 bases. The CDR3 spans 17 residues. The germline V gene encodes CDR1 SGHNT and CDR2 YYREEE (reference sequence). The CDR3 spells CASSLAGGTTNTGELFF. In nucleotides, the CDR3 is TGTGCCAGCAGCTTGGCCGGCGGGACTACAAACACCGGGGAGCTGTTTTTT. Looking up the rest from reference TRBV5-4 and TRBJ2-2 gives the full variable domain: ETGVTQSPTHLIKTRGQQVTLRCSSQSGHNTVSWYQQALGQGPQFIFQYYREEENGRGNFPPRFSGLQFPNYSSELNVNALELDDSALYLCASSLAGGTTNTGELFFGEGSRLTVL.

V is TRBV5-6 and J is TRBJ1-1, with D perhaps matching TRBD1 (5 bases). Germline loops: CDR1 SGHDT, CDR2 YYEEEE. The CDR3 loop spans 14 amino acids. Trimming pared 1 base from V and 1 base from J, leaving 8 bases between. DNA for the CDR3: TGTGCCAGCAGCTTGATAGGGGCGAACACTGAAGCTTTCTTT. The encoded protein is CASSLIGANTEAFF.

Remarks on this clone: The sample has other DNA sequences that encode this CDR3 too. V is TRBV19 and J is TRBJ1-5; a weak D match, TRBD1 (6 bases). Trimming removed 3 bases at V and 7 bases at J, with 19 bases between. Germline lookup yields CDR1 LNHDA and CDR2 SQIVND (reference sequence). This CDR3 has 16 amino acids. The CDR3 is CASSISGVVAGQPQHF. DNA for the CDR3: TGTGCCAGTAGTATCTCAGGGGTTGTTGCAGGGCAGCCCCAGCATTTT.